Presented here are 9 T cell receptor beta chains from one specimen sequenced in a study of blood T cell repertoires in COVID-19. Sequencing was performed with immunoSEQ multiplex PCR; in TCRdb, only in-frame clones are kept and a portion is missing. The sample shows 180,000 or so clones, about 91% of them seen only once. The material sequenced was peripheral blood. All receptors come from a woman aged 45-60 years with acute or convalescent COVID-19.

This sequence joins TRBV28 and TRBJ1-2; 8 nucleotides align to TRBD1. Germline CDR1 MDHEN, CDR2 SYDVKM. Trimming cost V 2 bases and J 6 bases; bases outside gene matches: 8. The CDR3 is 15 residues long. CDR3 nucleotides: TGTGCCAGCAGTTTAACCCAGGGGGCGCTGCATGGCTACACCTTC. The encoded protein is CASSLTQGALHGYTF.

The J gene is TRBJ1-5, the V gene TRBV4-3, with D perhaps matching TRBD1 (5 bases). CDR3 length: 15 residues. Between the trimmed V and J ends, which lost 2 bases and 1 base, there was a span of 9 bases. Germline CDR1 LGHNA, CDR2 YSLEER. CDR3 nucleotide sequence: TGCGCCAGCAGCCAACGCCGGGGGAGCAATCAGCCCCAGCATTTT. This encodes CASSQRRGSNQPQHF.

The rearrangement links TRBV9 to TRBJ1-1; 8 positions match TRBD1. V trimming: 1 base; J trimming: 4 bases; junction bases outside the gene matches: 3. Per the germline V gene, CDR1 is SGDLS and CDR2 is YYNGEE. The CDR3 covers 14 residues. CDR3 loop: CASSVITGGTEAFF. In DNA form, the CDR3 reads TGTGCCAGCAGCGTAATCACAGGGGGCACTGAAGCTTTCTTT.

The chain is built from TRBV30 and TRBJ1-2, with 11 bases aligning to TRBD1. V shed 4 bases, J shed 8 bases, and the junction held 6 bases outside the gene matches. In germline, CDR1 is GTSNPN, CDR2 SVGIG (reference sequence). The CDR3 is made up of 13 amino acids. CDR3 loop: CAWTLDRGQGYTF. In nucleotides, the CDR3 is TGTGCCTGGACCTTGGACAGGGGGCAAGGCTACACCTTC.

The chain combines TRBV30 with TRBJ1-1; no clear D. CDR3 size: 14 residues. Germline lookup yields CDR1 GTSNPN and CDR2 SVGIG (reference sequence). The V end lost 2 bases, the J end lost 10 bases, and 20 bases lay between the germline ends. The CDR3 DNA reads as TGTGCCTGGAGTCAGCACCAGACACCACTTGGAGCTTTCTTT. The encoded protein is CAWSQHQTPLGAFF.

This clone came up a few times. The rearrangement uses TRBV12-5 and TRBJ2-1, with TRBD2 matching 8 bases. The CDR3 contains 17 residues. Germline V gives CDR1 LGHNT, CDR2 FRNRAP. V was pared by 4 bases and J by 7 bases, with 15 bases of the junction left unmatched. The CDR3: CASGSRVLIGGANEQFF. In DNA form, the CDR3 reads TGTGCTAGTGGTTCCCGAGTCCTTATCGGGGGGGCGAATGAGCAGTTCTTC.

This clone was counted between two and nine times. DNA of the CDR3: TGCAGCGTCGTTTTTGGGGGCTTCAATCAGCCCCAGCATTTT. Amino acids: CSVVFGGFNQPQHF. The chain uses TRBV29-1 and TRBJ1-5; TRBD1 might be the D (6 bases). Germline values: CDR1 SQVTM, CDR2 ANQGSEA. The ends were cut back, 6 bases at V and 3 bases at J, with 15 bases in the middle. There are 14 residues in the CDR3.

In DNA form, the CDR3 reads TGCGCCAGCAGCTTGTATGGCCCCAACTCGGGAAAACTGTTTTTT. Its protein is CASSLYGPNSGKLFF. The J gene is TRBJ1-4, the V gene TRBV5-1; no definite D call. Germline CDR1 is SGHRS and CDR2 is YFSETQ. The CDR3 loop spans 15 amino acids. Trimming took off 1 base at V and 10 bases at J, with 17 bases between the two ends.

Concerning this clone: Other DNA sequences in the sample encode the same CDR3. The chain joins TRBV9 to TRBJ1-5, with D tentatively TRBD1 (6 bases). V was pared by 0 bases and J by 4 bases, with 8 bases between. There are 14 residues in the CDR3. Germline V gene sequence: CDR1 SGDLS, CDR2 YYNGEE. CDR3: CASSVGDTNQPQHF. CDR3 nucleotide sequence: TGTGCCAGCAGCGTAGGGGACACGAATCAGCCCCAGCATTTT.